This paragraph reports one T cell receptor (beta chain). This record belongs to a study of blood T cell repertoires in COVID-19. V shed 4 bases, J shed 0 bases, and the junction held 5 bases outside the gene matches. The length of the CDR3 is 16 residues. The germline CDR1 and CDR2 sequences are SGHRS and YFSETQ. Some clones are missing from TCRdb's copy, which holds only in-frame ones; the method was immunoSEQ multiplex PCR. The sample holds 65,000 to 85,000 clones; more than 75% are singletons and the top ten take roughly 11%. The sample taken for sequencing was peripheral blood. This TCR was sampled from a woman aged 18-29 years with acute or convalescent COVID-19. The V call is TRBV5-1, the J call TRBJ1-1, with 11 bases that match TRBD1. The CDR3 region is CASSPRDRGMNTEAFF. DNA for the CDR3: TGCGCCAGCAGCCCTCGGGACAGGGGGATGAACACTGAAGCTTTCTTT.